Listed below are T cell receptor beta chains from one sample, sequenced in a study of shared clonotypes between healthy human individuals. Profiled with immunoSEQ multiplex PCR; TCRdb holds only in-frame clones, not every one. The sample has millions of clones, more than 85% seen once. The sequenced material came from naive CD8+ T cells from PBMCs. The receptors stem from a man aged 18 to 30 in good health. Some clones in this sample may be carry-over from other donors' samples. The CDR3 runs from the conserved cysteine through the conserved F or W. The order of the fields is CDR3 protein, CDR3 DNA, V gene, clone size, J gene, D gene. The D gene is left open where the match is weak. Expanded clones are given a class, and other clones once, few, many or no size at all.

CDR3: CASSNLLGTMGGYTF
DNA: TGTGCCAGCAGCAATTTACTCGGGACGATGGGGGGCTACACCTTC
V: TRBV7-9
size: .
J: TRBJ1-2
D: .

CDR3: CASSSRGEGFYEQYF
DNA: TGTGCCAGCAGCTCTAGAGGGGAAGGTTTCTACGAGCAGTACTTC
V: TRBV5-6
size: .
J: TRBJ2-7
D: .

CDR3: CASSVSGLAVTDTQYF
DNA: TGCGCCAGCAGCGTCTCGGGACTAGCGGTGACAGATACGCAGTATTTT
V: TRBV5-1
size: .
J: TRBJ2-3
D: TRBD2

CDR3: CASSREGGANYGYTF
DNA: TGTGCCAGCAGTAGAGAAGGGGGGGCTAACTATGGCTACACCTTC
V: TRBV9
size: .
J: TRBJ1-2
D: .

CDR3: CASSSGQNNQPQHF
DNA: TGTGCCAGCAGCTCGGGACAGAACAATCAGCCCCAGCATTTT
V: TRBV5-5
size: .
J: TRBJ1-5
D: TRBD1

CDR3: CASTGTGNTGELFF
DNA: TGTGCCAGCACCGGGACGGGGAACACCGGGGAGCTGTTTTTT
V: TRBV11-2
size: .
J: TRBJ2-2
D: .

CDR3: CASSYSQPAGNQPQHF
DNA: TGTGCCAGCAGTTACTCCCAGCCCGCGGGCAATCAGCCCCAGCATTTT
V: TRBV6-5
size: .
J: TRBJ1-5
D: .

CDR3: CASEDSTNEKLFF
DNA: TGTGCCAGCGAGGACAGCACTAATGAAAAACTGTTTTTT
V: TRBV7-9
size: few
J: TRBJ1-4
D: .

CDR3: CASSLSSGPAYEQYF
DNA: TGTGCCAGCAGCTTAAGTAGCGGGCCCGCCTACGAGCAGTACTTC
V: TRBV7-3
size: .
J: TRBJ2-7
D: TRBD2

CDR3: CASSQNAPDDYEQYF
DNA: TGTGCCAGCAGCCAAAACGCGCCGGACGACTACGAGCAGTACTTC
V: TRBV7-8
size: .
J: TRBJ2-7
D: .

CDR3: CASSPQTEGSGNTIYF
DNA: TGTGCCAGCAGCCCTCAGACAGAGGGCTCTGGAAACACCATATATTTT
V: TRBV9
size: .
J: TRBJ1-3
D: .

CDR3: CASSARGSYEQYF
DNA: TGTGCCAGCAGTGCCAGGGGCTCCTACGAGCAGTACTTC
V: TRBV6-5
size: once
J: TRBJ2-7
D: .

CDR3: CASSVTGGADYGYTF
DNA: TGTGCCAGCAGCGTGACAGGGGGCGCGGACTATGGCTACACCTTC
V: TRBV5-5
size: .
J: TRBJ1-2
D: TRBD1

CDR3: CASSIGGELFF
DNA: TGTGCCAGTAGTATAGGGGGGGAGCTGTTTTTT
V: TRBV19
size: .
J: TRBJ2-2
D: .

CDR3: CASTNGLVVEQFF
DNA: TGTGCCAGCACCAACGGCCTAGTAGTTGAGCAGTTCTTC
V: TRBV7-9
size: .
J: TRBJ2-1
D: .

CDR3: CASAGLDYINEQFF
DNA: TGTGCCAGCGCGGGCCTGGACTACATCAATGAGCAGTTCTTC
V: TRBV25-1
size: once
J: TRBJ2-1
D: .

CDR3: CASSPTPGTYATGELFF
DNA: TGTGCCAGCAGTCCAACCCCCGGGACATATGCTACCGGGGAGCTGTTTTTT
V: TRBV28
size: .
J: TRBJ2-2
D: .

CDR3: CASSGWRENTEAFF
DNA: TGTGCCAGTAGTGGGTGGAGGGAGAACACTGAAGCTTTCTTT
V: TRBV19
size: few
J: TRBJ1-1
D: .

CDR3: CASSSLTLADEQYF
DNA: TGTGCCAGCAGCTCCCTGACTTTAGCAGACGAGCAGTACTTC
V: TRBV7-2
size: .
J: TRBJ2-7
D: .

CDR3: CASSVDSRGEQFF
DNA: TGTGCCAGCAGCGTAGACTCACGAGGTGAGCAGTTCTTC
V: TRBV9
size: .
J: TRBJ2-1
D: .

CDR3: CAWSGPYNSPLHF
DNA: TGTGCCTGGAGTGGACCCTATAATTCACCCCTCCACTTT
V: TRBV30
size: .
J: TRBJ1-6
D: .

CDR3: CASSQGQTLNYGYTF
DNA: TGCGCCAGCAGCCAAGGACAGACCTTAAACTATGGCTACACCTTC
V: TRBV4-1
size: .
J: TRBJ1-2
D: .

CDR3: CASSLAMSYEQYF
DNA: TGTGCCAGCAGCTTAGCTATGAGCTACGAGCAGTACTTC
V: TRBV7-9
size: .
J: TRBJ2-7
D: .

CDR3: CASSQRLAGGGRSTDTQYF
DNA: TGCGCCAGCAGCCAGCGCCTAGCGGGAGGAGGGAGGAGCACAGATACGCAGTATTTT
V: TRBV4-1
size: .
J: TRBJ2-3
D: TRBD2

CDR3: CASSSLAGGDGELFF
DNA: TGTGCCAGTAGTTCCCTAGCGGGAGGGGACGGGGAGCTGTTTTTT
V: TRBV19
size: .
J: TRBJ2-2
D: TRBD2

CDR3: CASSFGTRTGPIYTDTQYF
DNA: TGCGCCAGCAGCTTCGGGACAAGGACAGGCCCCATATACACAGATACGCAGTATTTT
V: TRBV5-1
size: .
J: TRBJ2-3
D: TRBD1

CDR3: CASSLFRGGMADTQYF
DNA: TGTGCCAGCAGCCTCTTCCGGGGGGGGATGGCGGATACGCAGTATTTT
V: TRBV9
size: .
J: TRBJ2-3
D: TRBD2

CDR3: CASSHPRDRGSYGYTF
DNA: TGTGCCAGCAGCCATCCAAGGGACAGGGGATCCTATGGCTACACCTTC
V: TRBV9
size: .
J: TRBJ1-2
D: TRBD1

CDR3: CASSSPLASYEQYF
DNA: TGTGCCAGCAGCTCCCCTCTGGCCAGCTACGAGCAGTACTTC
V: TRBV7-9
size: once
J: TRBJ2-7
D: .

CDR3: CSVELDRPYEQYF
DNA: TGCAGCGTTGAATTGGATAGACCCTACGAGCAGTACTTC
V: TRBV29-1
size: .
J: TRBJ2-7
D: .

CDR3: CASSGIEADTQYF
DNA: TGTGCCAGCAGCGGGATCGAGGCAGATACGCAGTATTTT
V: TRBV27
size: .
J: TRBJ2-3
D: .

CDR3: CASSQGSGLQETQYF
DNA: TGCGCCAGCAGCCAAGGGTCCGGGTTGCAAGAGACCCAGTACTTC
V: TRBV4-3
size: once
J: TRBJ2-5
D: .

CDR3: CASSLQGAGETQYF
DNA: TGTGCCAGCAGCCTACAGGGGGCGGGAGAGACCCAGTACTTC
V: TRBV28
size: .
J: TRBJ2-5
D: TRBD1

CDR3: CASTSWGQNTEAFF
DNA: TGTGCCAGCACCTCTTGGGGACAGAACACTGAAGCTTTCTTT
V: TRBV27
size: few
J: TRBJ1-1
D: .

CDR3: CASRPGTGVYEQYF
DNA: TGTGCCAGCAGGCCCGGGACAGGGGTCTACGAGCAGTACTTC
V: TRBV27
size: few
J: TRBJ2-7
D: TRBD1

CDR3: CASSSRQATKLEWELFF
DNA: TGTGCCAGCAGTTCCCGACAAGCAACGAAGCTTGAGTGGGAGCTGTTTTTT
V: TRBV27
size: .
J: TRBJ2-2
D: .

CDR3: CASSYSDSSPEETQYF
DNA: TGTGCCAGCAGTTACTCTGACTCTTCCCCGGAGGAGACCCAGTACTTC
V: TRBV6-5
size: .
J: TRBJ2-5
D: .

CDR3: CASSTGQVNEKLFF
DNA: TGCGCCAGCAGCACCGGACAGGTTAATGAAAAACTGTTTTTT
V: TRBV5-1
size: .
J: TRBJ1-4
D: TRBD1

CDR3: CASSPGTVEAFF
DNA: TGTGCCAGCTCACCCGGGACAGTGGAAGCTTTCTTT
V: TRBV18
size: .
J: TRBJ1-1
D: TRBD1

CDR3: CASSLDSANYGYTF
DNA: TGTGCCAGCAGCTTAGACAGCGCTAACTATGGCTACACCTTC
V: TRBV7-9
size: .
J: TRBJ1-2
D: .

CDR3: CASSLGGASSYNEQFF
DNA: TGTGCCAGCAGCTTGGGTGGGGCCAGCTCCTACAATGAGCAGTTCTTC
V: TRBV5-4
size: .
J: TRBJ2-1
D: .

CDR3: CASSLSRGIYNEQFF
DNA: TGTGCCAGCAGCCTCAGCAGGGGGATCTACAATGAGCAGTTCTTC
V: TRBV11-1
size: .
J: TRBJ2-1
D: TRBD1